Listed below are T cell receptor beta chains from one sample, sequenced in a study of low-dose radiotherapy and immunotherapy resistance in tumors. TCRdb called the reads again in MiXCR, with one record for every CDR3 protein. The sample records about 80,000 distinct CDR3 sequences, 15% to 20% being singletons. The sequencing here drew on PBMCs, taken after low-dose radiotherapy plus immunotherapy. These receptors came from a male donor with prostate cancer. Each CDR3 is given with its conserved first and last residue.

TRBJ2-7 | TRBV29-1 | CSAYGQGSYEQYF
TRBJ1-3 | TRBV28 | CASSLKAISGNTIYF
TRBJ2-7 | TRBV7-2 | CASSLARKDEQYF
TRBJ1-5 | TRBV5-5 | CASSLLGHSNQPQHF
TRBJ2-5 | TRBV7-9 | CASSLGGPQETQYF
TRBJ1-5 | TRBV10-3 | CAISERGNQPQHF
TRBJ1-2 | TRBV14 | CASSLAGDKGPYGYTF
TRBJ1-1 | TRBV10-3 | CAISKGGTTEAFF
TRBJ2-7 | TRBV20-1 | CSARDRDRGPYEQYF
TRBJ1-3 | TRBV28 | CASSLRTGSGNTIYF
TRBJ2-7 | TRBV5-1 | CASSSRQPGSYEQYF
TRBJ2-1 | TRBV12-3/TRBV12-4 | CASSLGGQNEQFF
TRBJ2-1 | TRBV10-3 | CAISESGEASYNEQFF
TRBJ2-6 | TRBV3-1 | CASSQAGANVLTF
TRBJ2-3 | TRBV3-1 | CASSEGAGTDTQYF
TRBJ2-3 | TRBV18 | CAISPGTGTGTDTQYF
TRBJ1-2 | TRBV25-1 | CASSITGDYGYTF
TRBJ2-1 | TRBV5-1 | CASSLDRSYNEQFF
TRBJ2-7 | TRBV7-2 | CASSSTSGSFYEQYF
TRBJ2-7 | TRBV12-5 | CASGVNSYEQYF
TRBJ2-3 | TRBV28 | CASSFQAGGVVDTQYF